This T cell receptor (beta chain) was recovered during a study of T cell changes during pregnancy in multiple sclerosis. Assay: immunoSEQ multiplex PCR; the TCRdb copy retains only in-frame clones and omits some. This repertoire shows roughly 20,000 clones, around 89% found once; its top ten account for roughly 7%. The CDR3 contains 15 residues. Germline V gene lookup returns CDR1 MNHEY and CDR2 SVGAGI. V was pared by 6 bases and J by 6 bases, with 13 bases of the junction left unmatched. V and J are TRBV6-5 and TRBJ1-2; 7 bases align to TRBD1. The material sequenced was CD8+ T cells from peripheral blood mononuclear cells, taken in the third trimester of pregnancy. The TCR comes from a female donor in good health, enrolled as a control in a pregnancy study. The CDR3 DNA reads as TGTGCCAGCAGCCCCCTCCGGGACAGATCTAATGGCTACACCTTC. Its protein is CASSPLRDRSNGYTF.